Listed below are T cell receptor beta chains from one sample, sequenced in a study of Tregs in tolerant kidney transplant recipients. The data were produced by immunoSEQ multiplex PCR, yet TCRdb's version contains in-frame clones alone and is incomplete. The sample holds more than 70,000 clones, over 75% seen once. The sample here was CD4+ T cells from blood (PBMCs), taken 24 months after the transplant. The receptors were gathered from a human patient who received a combined kidney and bone marrow transplant. Some T cells may be supplied by the graft donor. CDR3s include the opening cysteine and the closing phenylalanine or tryptophan. The order of the fields is J gene, V gene, D gene, CDR3 protein. D genes are given only for firm matches.

TRBJ1-3,TRBV5-1,-,CASSLVSLGAGNTIYF
TRBJ1-4,TRBV18,TRBD1,CASSPDRENEKLFF
TRBJ2-7,TRBV7-3,-,CASSLKTGSTYEQYF
TRBJ1-3,TRBV7-3,-,CASSLGRGNTIYF
TRBJ2-7,TRBV19,-,CASSADRSYEQYF
TRBJ1-5,TRBV27,TRBD1,CASKINRGGNQSQHF
TRBJ2-7,TRBV18,-,CASSPSSYDEQYF
TRBJ2-2,TRBV7-6,TRBD2,CASSLVASGGAGTGELFF
TRBJ1-5,TRBV6-5,-,CASSEVGSNQPQHF
TRBJ2-7,TRBV7-9,TRBD2,CASSLEASGSYEQYF
TRBJ2-5,TRBV7-3,-,CASSWKRETTLETQYF
TRBJ2-1,TRBV5-1,-,CASSPRVGSYNEQFF
TRBJ2-1,TRBV5-8,-,CASGGGQPGNEQFF
TRBJ2-1,TRBV7-9,TRBD2,CASRTSGGVVGQFF
TRBJ2-3,TRBV4-2,-,CASSQLRRGDTDTQYF
TRBJ2-7,TRBV5-1,-,CASRARQTSSYEQYF
TRBJ1-5,TRBV9,TRBD1,CASSAGQGYQPQHF
TRBJ1-6,TRBV7-8,-,CASSSQSGYNSPLHF
TRBJ2-3,TRBV15,TRBD1,CATSRALGQGRADTQYF
TRBJ1-6,TRBV7-8,-,CASSLRQRPTSYNSPLHF
TRBJ2-3,TRBV5-1,-,CASSQRQGTDTQYF